This T cell receptor (beta chain) was obtained from a study of blood T cell repertoires in COVID-19. The repertoire was sequenced with immunoSEQ multiplex PCR; TCRdb's copy has only in-frame clones and lacks some. Of tens of thousands of clones detected, around 83% appear once; the ten largest clones hold about 20%. The germline V gene encodes CDR1 LNHDA and CDR2 SQIVND (reference sequence). The CDR3 totals 14 residues. V was shortened by 6 bases and J by 3 bases, with 13 bases between the two germline ends. This sequence joins TRBV19 and TRBJ2-3; D perhaps matches TRBD1 (6 bases). The specimen sequenced was peripheral blood. The TCR was taken from an elderly woman in a cohort sampled during active or convalescent COVID-19. The CDR3 sequence is CASSDRSSTDTQYF. CDR3 in DNA: TGTGCCAGTAGCGACAGGAGTAGTACAGATACGCAGTATTTT.